These 24 T cell receptor beta chains were sequenced from one sample in a study of PD-L1 blockade in urothelial cancer. Time point indicated: pretreatment peripheral blood. Clones were read by immunoSEQ multiplex PCR, and TCRdb kept only the in-frame ones, dropping some. Among 70,000 to 95,000 clones, about four fifths were seen once, and the ten largest hold approximately 2.1%. The sample was PBMCs, taken around atezolizumab (anti-PD-L1) treatment. The origin of the receptors is a man in his sixties with urothelial cancer.

The V call is TRBV28, the J call TRBJ1-4; 7 bases agree with TRBD1. This CDR3 contains 15 residues. CDR1 MDHEN and CDR2 SYDVKM come from the germline V gene. V dropped 2 bases and J dropped 4; count of bases not matched to a gene: 4. This chain's CDR3 is CASSLNTGDNEKLFF. The CDR3 region has the DNA TGTGCCAGCAGTTTAAATACAGGGGATAATGAAAAACTGTTTTTT.

The rearrangement uses TRBV11-2 and TRBJ2-1, with 9 bases lining up with TRBD2. This CDR3 region has 16 residues. V lost 5 bases and J lost 8; bases outside the gene matches: 13. Germline V CDR1 and CDR2: SGHAT, FQNNGV. The CDR3 loop reads CASSLPPLAGNDEQFF. CDR3 in DNA: TGTGCCAGCAGCCTGCCCCCCCTAGCGGGAAACGATGAGCAGTTCTTC.

In this sample, this clone turned up once. V usage is TRBV11-2 and J usage is TRBJ2-3; TRBD1 is a possible D gene (6 bases). The V gene lost 5 bases and the J gene lost 1 base, with 10 bases spanning the gap. The CDR3 has 14 amino acids. Germline lookup yields CDR1 SGHAT and CDR2 FQNNGV. This chain's CDR3 is CASSEQGRTDTQYF. DNA of the CDR3: TGTGCCAGCAGCGAACAGGGCCGCACAGATACGCAGTATTTT.

The chain uses TRBV4-3 and TRBJ2-3; TRBD2 matches at 12 bases. Germline loops: CDR1 LGHNA, CDR2 YSLEER. There are 19 residues in the CDR3. Germline trimming cut 4 bases from V and 4 bases from J; bases unmatched to any gene: 15. CDR3 nucleotide sequence: TGCGCCAGCAGCCTTGGGACTAGCGGGCCCTCACCGGGGGCAGATACGCAGTATTTT. Its translation is CASSLGTSGPSPGADTQYF.

The chain links TRBV5-1 to TRBJ2-1, with D perhaps TRBD1 (7 bases). This CDR3 contains 16 residues. Trimming pared 5 bases from V and 1 base from J, leaving 16 bases between. Germline CDR1 and CDR2: SGHRS and YFSETQ. The CDR3 bases are TGCGCCAGCAGACCAGGGGGGACGGAGTCCTACAATGAGCAGTTCTTC. The encoded protein is CASRPGGTESYNEQFF.

The genes are TRBV18 and TRBJ2-5; D is possibly TRBD1 (7 bases). The CDR3 extends over 14 amino acids. Between the trimmed V and J ends, which lost 6 bases and 4 bases, there was a span of 15 bases. The germline V gene encodes CDR1 KGHSH and CDR2 LQKENI. The CDR3 protein is CASSPQGGGETQYF. CDR3 bases: TGTGCCAGCTCGCCCCAGGGGGGTGGAGAGACCCAGTACTTC.

The CDR3 coding sequence is TGTGCCAGCAGCTGGGACAGGGGCGGCGAGCAGTACTTC. Its protein is CASSWDRGGEQYF. This sequence joins TRBV11-2 and TRBJ2-7, with 10 bases lining up with TRBD1. The germline V gene has CDR1 SGHAT and CDR2 FQNNGV. There are 13 residues in the CDR3. V trimming: 4 bases; J trimming: 6 bases; junction bases outside the gene matches: 3.

The chain uses TRBV6-1 and TRBJ1-2; D gene unclear. The CDR3 totals 13 residues. CDR1 MNHNS and CDR2 SASEGT come from the germline V gene. The germline V and J ends were trimmed by 3 bases and 8 bases, with 13 bases remaining between them. DNA of the CDR3: TGTGCCAGCAGTGAGGCCGAGACTGAGGGCTACACCTTC. This gives the protein CASSEAETEGYTF.

The chain employs TRBV7-9 and TRBJ2-3, with 12 bases aligning to TRBD2. This CDR3 spans 17 amino acids. With V trimmed by 3 bases and J by 0 bases, 4 bases remained unmatched. Germline values: CDR1 SEHNR, CDR2 FQNEAQ (reference sequence). The CDR3 nucleotides are TGTGCCAGCAGCTTCGCTAGCGGGGGGGGAAGCACAGATACGCAGTATTTT. It specifies CASSFASGGGSTDTQYF.

The V call is TRBV11-2, the J call TRBJ1-1; D is unresolved. The germline V gene has CDR1 SGHAT and CDR2 FQNNGV. Trimming shortened V by 6 bases and J by 1 base, and 9 bases separated the two germline ends. The CDR3 is 13 amino acids. CDR3 coding DNA: TGTGCCAGCAGGCCTACTTGGAACACTGAAGCTTTCTTT. This encodes CASRPTWNTEAFF. Full variable domain (remainder filled in from reference TRBV11-2 and TRBJ1-1): EAGVAQSPRYKIIEKRQSVAFWCNPISGHATLYWYQQILGQGPKLLIQFQNNGVVDDSQLPKDRFSAERLKGVDSTLKIQPAKLEDSAVYLCASRPTWNTEAFFGQGTRLTVV.

The chain links TRBV4-2 to TRBJ2-2; TRBD2 matches at 12 bases. This CDR3 is built from 19 residues. Germline CDR1 is LGHNA and CDR2 is YNFKEQ. V lost 0 bases to trimming and J lost 1 base; unmatched junction nucleotides: 6. CDR3 loop: CASSQDETSGSLNTGELFF. The CDR3 region has the DNA TGTGCCAGCAGCCAAGATGAGACTAGCGGGAGTTTGAACACCGGGGAGCTGTTTTTT.

The V and J genes are TRBV30 and TRBJ1-6; 7 nucleotides match TRBD1. CDR3 length: 15 residues. Trimming took 3 bases from V and 10 from J; bases not matched to a gene: 12. Germline loops: CDR1 GTSNPN, CDR2 SVGIG (reference sequence). CDR3 in DNA: TGTGCCTGGAGAGCAAACAGGGGCAATCGGTCACCCCTCCACTTT. As protein: CAWRANRGNRSPLHF.

The chain joins TRBV5-1 to TRBJ1-1, with D perhaps matching TRBD1 (5 bases). The CDR3 runs to 13 residues. V was cut by 4 bases and J by 4 bases, with 11 bases left in between. Per the germline V gene, CDR1 is SGHRS and CDR2 is YFSETQ. CDR3 region: CASSSDGGTEAFF. CDR3 DNA: TGCGCCAGCAGCAGCGACGGGGGCACTGAAGCTTTCTTT.

The chain couples TRBV7-8 to TRBJ1-2; D is uncertain. CDR3 length equals 17 residues. V was clipped by 5 bases and J by 5 bases, with 24 bases between them. Per the germline V gene, CDR1 is SGHVS and CDR2 is FQNEAQ. The CDR3, as DNA: TGTGCCAGCAGCCAATCTTATTCGCAGGATGGCAAATATGGCTACACCTTC. The encoded protein is CASSQSYSQDGKYGYTF.

This chain connects TRBV15 to TRBJ1-2, with 9 positions matching TRBD1. Per germline, CDR1 LNHNV and CDR2 YYDKDF (reference sequence). Trimming removed 2 bases from V and 6 bases from J; junction bases left unmatched: 4. The CDR3 spans 14 residues. The CDR3 is CATSRRGQGNGYTF. In nucleotides, the CDR3 is TGTGCCACCAGCAGAAGGGGACAGGGCAATGGCTACACCTTC.

This chain joins TRBV7-2 and TRBJ2-5, with 8 nucleotides matching TRBD2. Germline CDR1 SGHTA, CDR2 FQGNSA. The length of the CDR3 is 16 residues. The V gene end was trimmed by 7 bases and the J gene end by 4 bases; junction bases not matched to a gene: 14. The CDR3 here is CASTGTRFTRGETQYF. In DNA, the CDR3 is TGTGCCAGCACAGGGACTAGGTTTACCCGAGGAGAGACCCAGTACTTC.

This rearrangement joins TRBV5-1 to TRBJ2-5, with 11 bases fitting TRBD2. CDR1 is SGHRS, CDR2 YFSETQ, per germline. The CDR3 runs to 16 residues. V was pared by 5 bases and J by 5 bases, with 11 bases of the junction left unmatched. CDR3 DNA sequence: TGCGCCAGCAGTACTAGCGGGGGCCCCTCCCACGAGACCCAGTACTTC. Its protein is CASSTSGGPSHETQYF.

This chain links TRBV19 with TRBJ1-5, with 9 bases identical to TRBD1. This CDR3 spans 13 amino acids. After removal of 8 bases from V and 6 bases from J, the junction contained 5 bases not matched to a gene. The germline V gene encodes CDR1 LNHDA and CDR2 SQIVND (reference sequence). The CDR3 DNA reads TGTGCCAGTCGCGACAGGGGGATTCAGCCCCAGCATTTT. This encodes CASRDRGIQPQHF. Based on the CDR3 plus reference TRBV19 and TRBJ1-5, the full variable domain is DGGITQSPKYLFRKEGQNVTLSCEQNLNHDAMYWYRQDPGQGLRLIYYSQIVNDFQKGDIAEGYSVSREKKESFPLTVTSAQKNPTAFYLCASRDRGIQPQHFGDGTRLSIL.

The gene calls are TRBV10-3 and TRBJ2-1, with TRBD2 identical over 13 bases. From germline, CDR1 is ENHRY and CDR2 SYGVKD. Trimming cost V 1 base and J 5 bases; bases outside gene matches: 11. This CDR3 region has 19 residues. This chain's CDR3 is CAISEFGKTSGRNNNEQFF. The CDR3 DNA reads TGTGCCATCAGTGAGTTTGGGAAGACTAGCGGGAGGAATAACAATGAGCAGTTCTTC.

Here the CDR3 DNA reads TGTGCCAGCAGTGTTAGGGGGCTGGACTATGGCTACACCTTC. Translation gives CASSVRGLDYGYTF. The J gene is TRBJ1-2, the V gene TRBV2; 7 bases fit TRBD1. The CDR3 consists of 14 residues. Germline lookup yields CDR1 SNHLY and CDR2 FYNNEI. V was pared by 4 bases and J by 3 bases, with 5 bases of the junction left unmatched.

This chain joins TRBV28 and TRBJ2-2; unclear D gene. Germline V gene sequence: CDR1 MDHEN, CDR2 SYDVKM. V dropped 7 bases and J dropped 7 bases, with 7 bases sitting between them. The CDR3 has 11 residues. The CDR3 region has the DNA TGTGCCAGCAATACTGGCGGGGAGCTGTTTTTT. Translated: CASNTGGELFF.

The chain uses TRBV5-8 and TRBJ2-6; the match to TRBD1 covers 7 bases. The CDR3 has 15 amino acids. CDR1 is SGHTS and CDR2 is YDEGEE in the germline V gene. J was trimmed by 0 bases and V by 3 bases; bases with no gene match: 0. The CDR3 DNA is TGTGCCAGCAGCTGGGACAGCTCTGGGGCCAACGTCCTGACTTTC. This translates into CASSWDSSGANVLTF.

The chain links TRBV6-1 to TRBJ1-2; D is perhaps TRBD1 (5 bases). Looked up from germline, CDR1 is MNHNS and CDR2 is SASEGT. The CDR3 runs to 14 residues. Trimming left V 7 bases short and J 3 bases short, with 15 bases between. CDR3 in DNA: TGTGCCAGCAAAAGTACAGGATTCGACTATGGCTACACCTTC. Residues: CASKSTGFDYGYTF.

The chain carries TRBV7-2 and TRBJ2-1; TRBD2 matches at 10 bases. V lost 5 bases, J lost 6 bases, and 7 bases stayed unmatched. CDR3 size: 15 residues. Germline loops: CDR1 SGHTA, CDR2 FQGNSA. CDR3 amino acids: CASSLDWTSGNEQFF. The CDR3 coding sequence is TGTGCCAGCAGCCTGGACTGGACTAGCGGCAATGAGCAGTTCTTC.